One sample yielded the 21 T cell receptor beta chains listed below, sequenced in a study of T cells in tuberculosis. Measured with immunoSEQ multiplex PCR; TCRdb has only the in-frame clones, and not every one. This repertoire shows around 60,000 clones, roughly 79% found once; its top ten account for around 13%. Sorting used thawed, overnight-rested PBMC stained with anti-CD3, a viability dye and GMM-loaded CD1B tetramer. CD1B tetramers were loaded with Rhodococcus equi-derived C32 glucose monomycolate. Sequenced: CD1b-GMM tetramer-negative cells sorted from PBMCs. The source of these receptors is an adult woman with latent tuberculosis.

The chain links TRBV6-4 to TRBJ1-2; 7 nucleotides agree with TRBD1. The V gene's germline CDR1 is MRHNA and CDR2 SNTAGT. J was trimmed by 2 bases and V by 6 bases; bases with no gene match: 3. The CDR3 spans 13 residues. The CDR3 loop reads CASSPGQNYGYTF. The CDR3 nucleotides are TGTGCCAGCAGCCCGGGACAGAACTATGGCTACACCTTC.

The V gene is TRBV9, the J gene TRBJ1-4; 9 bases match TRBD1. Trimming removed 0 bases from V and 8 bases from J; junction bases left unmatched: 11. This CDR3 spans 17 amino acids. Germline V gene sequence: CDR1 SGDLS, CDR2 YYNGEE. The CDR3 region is CASSVGQGQGREEKLFF. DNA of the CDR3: TGTGCCAGCAGCGTAGGACAGGGACAGGGCCGGGAGGAAAAACTGTTTTTT.

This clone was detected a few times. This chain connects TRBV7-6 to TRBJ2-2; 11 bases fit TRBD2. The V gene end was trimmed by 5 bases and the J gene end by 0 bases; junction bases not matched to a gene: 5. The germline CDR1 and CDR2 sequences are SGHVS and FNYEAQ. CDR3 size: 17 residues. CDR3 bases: TGTGCCAGCAGCCCACGGACTAGCGGGCCGAACACCGGGGAGCTGTTTTTT. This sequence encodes CASSPRTSGPNTGELFF.

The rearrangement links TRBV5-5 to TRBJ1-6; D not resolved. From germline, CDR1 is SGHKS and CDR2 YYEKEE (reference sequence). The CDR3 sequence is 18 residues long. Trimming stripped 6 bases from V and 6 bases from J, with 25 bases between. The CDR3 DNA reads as TGTGCCAGCAATCCCAGGCTCGGAGCCCCTGGGAGTAATTCACCCCTCCACTTT. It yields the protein CASNPRLGAPGSNSPLHF.

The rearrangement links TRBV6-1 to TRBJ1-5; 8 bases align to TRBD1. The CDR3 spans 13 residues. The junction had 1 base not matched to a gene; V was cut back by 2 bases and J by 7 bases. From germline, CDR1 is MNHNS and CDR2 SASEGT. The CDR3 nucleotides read TGTGCCAGCAGTGAACGACAGGGGCAGCCCCAGCATTTT. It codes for CASSERQGQPQHF.

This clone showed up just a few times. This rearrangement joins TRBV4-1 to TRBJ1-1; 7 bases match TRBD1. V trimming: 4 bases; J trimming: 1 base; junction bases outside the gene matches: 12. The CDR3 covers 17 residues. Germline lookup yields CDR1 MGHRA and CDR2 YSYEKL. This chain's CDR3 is CASSPNAGAGGNTEAFF. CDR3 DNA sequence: TGCGCCAGCAGCCCAAACGCAGGGGCAGGGGGGAACACTGAAGCTTTCTTT.

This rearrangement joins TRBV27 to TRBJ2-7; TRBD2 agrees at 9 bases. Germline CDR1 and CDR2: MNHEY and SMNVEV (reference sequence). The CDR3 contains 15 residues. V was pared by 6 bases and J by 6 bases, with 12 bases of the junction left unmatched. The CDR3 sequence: CASRTGSAGGREQYF. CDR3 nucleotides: TGTGCCAGCAGGACCGGGAGCGCGGGAGGGCGCGAGCAGTACTTC.

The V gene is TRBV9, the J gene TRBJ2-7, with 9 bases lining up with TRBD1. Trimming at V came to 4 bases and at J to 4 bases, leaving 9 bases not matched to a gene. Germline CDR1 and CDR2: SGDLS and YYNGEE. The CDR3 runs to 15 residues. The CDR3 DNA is TGTGCCAGCAGCCCTTGGACAGGGGCCTGGTACGAGCAGTACTTC. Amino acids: CASSPWTGAWYEQYF.

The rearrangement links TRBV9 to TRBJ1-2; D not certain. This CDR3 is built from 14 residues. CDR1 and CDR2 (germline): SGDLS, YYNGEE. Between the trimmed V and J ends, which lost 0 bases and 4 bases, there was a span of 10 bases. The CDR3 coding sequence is TGTGCCAGCAGCGTAGACCTTGGCGGCTATGGCTACACCTTC. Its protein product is CASSVDLGGYGYTF.

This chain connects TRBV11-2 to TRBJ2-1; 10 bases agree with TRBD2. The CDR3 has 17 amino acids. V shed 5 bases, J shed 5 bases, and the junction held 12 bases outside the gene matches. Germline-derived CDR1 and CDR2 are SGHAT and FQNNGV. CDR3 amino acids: CASSRTSGLGIDNEQFF. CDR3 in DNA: TGTGCCAGCAGCCGGACTAGCGGTCTAGGCATAGACAATGAGCAGTTCTTC. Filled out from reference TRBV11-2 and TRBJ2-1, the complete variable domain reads EAGVAQSPRYKIIEKRQSVAFWCNPISGHATLYWYQQILGQGPKLLIQFQNNGVVDDSQLPKDRFSAERLKGVDSTLKIQPAKLEDSAVYLCASSRTSGLGIDNEQFFGPGTRLTVL.

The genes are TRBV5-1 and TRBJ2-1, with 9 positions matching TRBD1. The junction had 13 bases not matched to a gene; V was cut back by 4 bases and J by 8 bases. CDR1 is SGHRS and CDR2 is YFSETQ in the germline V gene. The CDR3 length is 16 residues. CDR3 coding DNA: TGCGCCAGCAGCCCCTCCGACAGGGGGGCCCGGCATGAGCAGTTCTTC. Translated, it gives CASSPSDRGARHEQFF. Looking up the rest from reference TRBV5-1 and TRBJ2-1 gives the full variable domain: KAGVTQTPRYLIKTRGQQVTLSCSPISGHRSVSWYQQTPGQGLQFLFEYFSETQRNKGNFPGRFSGRQFSNSRSEMNVSTLELGDSALYLCASSPSDRGARHEQFFGPGTRLTVL.

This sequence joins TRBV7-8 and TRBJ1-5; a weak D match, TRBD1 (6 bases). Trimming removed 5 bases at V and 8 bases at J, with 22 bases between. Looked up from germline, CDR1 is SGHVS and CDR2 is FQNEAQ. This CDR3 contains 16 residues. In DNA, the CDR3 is TGTGCCAGCAGCAAGGACAGCCGGCCCCATAGGAAGCCCCAGCATTTT. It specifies CASSKDSRPHRKPQHF.

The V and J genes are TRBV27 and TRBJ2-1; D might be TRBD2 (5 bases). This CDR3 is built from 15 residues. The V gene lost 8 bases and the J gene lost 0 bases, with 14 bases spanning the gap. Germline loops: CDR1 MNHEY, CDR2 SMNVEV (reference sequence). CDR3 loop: CASRRSASSYNEQFF. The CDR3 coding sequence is TGTGCCAGCCGGAGGAGCGCAAGCTCCTACAATGAGCAGTTCTTC.

Here the CDR3 DNA reads TGTGCCAGCACCGAGGGGACGGGACTCACAGATACGCAGTATTTT. Its translation: CASTEGTGLTDTQYF. The chain couples TRBV5-6 to TRBJ2-3, with D possibly matching TRBD2 (6 bases). Germline V gives CDR1 SGHDT, CDR2 YYEEEE. The CDR3 runs to 15 residues. Trimming shortened V by 6 bases and J by 2 bases, and 16 bases separated the two germline ends.

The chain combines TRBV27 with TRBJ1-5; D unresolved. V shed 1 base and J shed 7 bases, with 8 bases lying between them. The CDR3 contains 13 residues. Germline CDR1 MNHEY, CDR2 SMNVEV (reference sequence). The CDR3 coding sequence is TGTGCCAGCAGTTTATATGGGAGGCAGCCCCAGCATTTT. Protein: CASSLYGRQPQHF.

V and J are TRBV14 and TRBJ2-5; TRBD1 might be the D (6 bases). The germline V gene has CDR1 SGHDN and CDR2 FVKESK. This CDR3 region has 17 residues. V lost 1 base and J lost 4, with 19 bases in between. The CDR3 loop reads CASSQAEAHRVGETQYF. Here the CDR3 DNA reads TGTGCCAGCAGCCAAGCAGAAGCCCACAGGGTGGGAGAGACCCAGTACTTC.

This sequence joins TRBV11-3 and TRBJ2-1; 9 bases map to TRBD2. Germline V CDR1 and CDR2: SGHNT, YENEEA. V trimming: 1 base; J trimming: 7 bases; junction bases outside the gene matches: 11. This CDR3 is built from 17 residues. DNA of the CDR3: TGTGCCAGCAGCTTAGCTCTCCAAGCGGGAGGTTGGAATGAGCAGTTCTTC. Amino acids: CASSLALQAGGWNEQFF.

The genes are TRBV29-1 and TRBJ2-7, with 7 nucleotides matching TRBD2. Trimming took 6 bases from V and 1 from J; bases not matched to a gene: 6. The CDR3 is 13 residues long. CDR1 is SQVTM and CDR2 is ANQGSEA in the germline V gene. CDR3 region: CSVGGERSYEQYF. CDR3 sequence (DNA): TGCAGCGTGGGGGGGGAGAGGTCCTACGAGCAGTACTTC.

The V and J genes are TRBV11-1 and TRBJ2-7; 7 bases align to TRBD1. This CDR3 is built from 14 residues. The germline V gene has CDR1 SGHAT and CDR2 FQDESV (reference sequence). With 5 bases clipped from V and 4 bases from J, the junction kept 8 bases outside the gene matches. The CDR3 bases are TGTGCCAGCAGCCCCCGAGACAGGGAATACGAGCAGTACTTC. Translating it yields CASSPRDREYEQYF. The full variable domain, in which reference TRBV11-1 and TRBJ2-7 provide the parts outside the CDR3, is EAEVAQSPRYKITEKSQAVAFWCDPISGHATLYWYRQILGQGPELLVQFQDESVVDDSQLPKDRFSAERLKGVDSTLKIQPAELGDSAMYLCASSPRDREYEQYFGPGTRLTVT.

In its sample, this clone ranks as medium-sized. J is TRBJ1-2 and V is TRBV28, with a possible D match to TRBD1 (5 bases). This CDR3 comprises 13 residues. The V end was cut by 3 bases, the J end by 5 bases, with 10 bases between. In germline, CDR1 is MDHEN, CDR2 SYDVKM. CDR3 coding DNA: TGTGCCAGCAGTTTTGGGGCAGGGTATGGCTACACCTTC. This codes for CASSFGAGYGYTF.

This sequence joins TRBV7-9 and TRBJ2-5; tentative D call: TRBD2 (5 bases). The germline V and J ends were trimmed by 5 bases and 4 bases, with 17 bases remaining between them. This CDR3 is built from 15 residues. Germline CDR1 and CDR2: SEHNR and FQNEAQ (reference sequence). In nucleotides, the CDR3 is TGTGCCAGCAGCCCGACCTGGGGTGAGGGAGAGACCCAGTACTTC. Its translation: CASSPTWGEGETQYF.